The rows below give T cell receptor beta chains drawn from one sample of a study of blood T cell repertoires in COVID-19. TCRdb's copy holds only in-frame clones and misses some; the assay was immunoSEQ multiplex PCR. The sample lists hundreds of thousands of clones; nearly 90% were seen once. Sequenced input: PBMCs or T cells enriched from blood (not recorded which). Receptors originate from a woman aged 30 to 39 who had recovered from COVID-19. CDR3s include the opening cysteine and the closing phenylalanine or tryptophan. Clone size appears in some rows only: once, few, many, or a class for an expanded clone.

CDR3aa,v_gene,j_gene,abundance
CASSAGLAGIPYEQYF,TRBV27,TRBJ2-7,.
CASSYRVATEAFF,TRBV7-2,TRBJ1-1,.
CAISASGREYNEQFF,TRBV10-3,TRBJ2-1,.
CASSSGGTIYF,TRBV12-3/TRBV12-4,TRBJ1-3,.
CASSPLGGGYEQYF,TRBV7-9,TRBJ2-7,once
CASSLGLAGYNEQFF,TRBV27,TRBJ2-1,.
CGTMINYGYTF,TRBV28,TRBJ1-2,.
CASDTIMGLADNEQFF,TRBV12-5,TRBJ2-1,.
CASSPQDSLKHYGYTF,TRBV18,TRBJ1-2,.
CASSSSRDTEAFF,TRBV7-2,TRBJ1-1,.
CSVGGTGGVREDYGYTF,TRBV29-1,TRBJ1-2,.
CASSFSGRGQFF,TRBV28,TRBJ2-1,.
CAIGASGSYEQYF,TRBV10-3,TRBJ2-7,once
CASSPEPGLAKNIQYF,TRBV4-1,TRBJ2-4,.
CASSLVDFTGELFF,TRBV5-4,TRBJ2-2,.
CASSLDFQDTEAFF,TRBV5-1,TRBJ1-1,.
CASSVRGNTEAFF,TRBV7-3,TRBJ1-1,few
CASSSLPSGSYNEQFF,TRBV5-1,TRBJ2-1,.
CASRMGTSGSPAQFF,TRBV13,TRBJ2-1,.
CASSTTSGRQYF,TRBV6-5,TRBJ2-7,.
CATGGAQVYEQYF,TRBV6-5,TRBJ2-7,.
CASSLGDTSTDTQYF,TRBV5-1,TRBJ2-3,.
CASSYGTVRETQYF,TRBV6-5,TRBJ2-5,.